These 15 T cell receptor beta chains were sequenced from one sample in a study of blood T cell repertoires in COVID-19 (TCRdb year 2020). The library was made by the immunoSEQ multiplex PCR assay. Here the immuneACCESS table is served through TCRdb, limited to in-frame sequences with V and J called. Missing clones are a known gap in these copies; in checked studies unresolved V genes cover under half, and the rest lacks a known reason. Across this sample there are approximately 300,000 clones, with 90% seen only once. The top ten constitute 1% of the sample. Sequencing used peripheral blood. The source of these receptors is a woman in her forties with COVID-19, enrolled during active disease.

This chain links TRBV7-9 with TRBJ1-2; D unclear. Trimming cost V 1 base and J 8 bases, with 8 bases left between them. Germline values: CDR1 SEHNR, CDR2 FQNEAQ (reference sequence). This CDR3 has 12 amino acids. The CDR3 DNA follows: TGTGCCAGCAGCTTAGAGGTGCGGGGCTACACCTTC. Encoded protein: CASSLEVRGYTF.

This clone was seen a single time. The chain joins TRBV11-1 to TRBJ2-1; TRBD2 matches at 8 bases. CDR1 is SGHAT and CDR2 is FQDESV in the germline V gene (reference sequence). This CDR3 spans 16 amino acids. After removal of 2 bases from V and 9 bases from J, the junction contained 12 bases not matched to a gene. CDR3 nucleotides: TGTGCCAGCAGCTTAAATAGCGGACTAGCAGCCCGTGAGCAGTTCTTC. Protein: CASSLNSGLAAREQFF. Using reference TRBV11-1 and TRBJ2-1 for the parts outside the CDR3, the full variable domain is EAEVAQSPRYKITEKSQAVAFWCDPISGHATLYWYRQILGQGPELLVQFQDESVVDDSQLPKDRFSAERLKGVDSTLKIQPAELGDSAMYLCASSLNSGLAAREQFFGPGTRLTVL.

This clone was observed a single time. The V and J genes are TRBV5-1 and TRBJ1-1, with a possible D match to TRBD1 (6 bases). Between the trimmed V and J ends, which lost 1 base and 1 base, there was a span of 11 bases. The CDR3 is 15 amino acids. Germline V gene lookup returns CDR1 SGHRS and CDR2 YFSETQ. CDR3 region: CASSLQSTGNTEAFF. CDR3 in DNA: TGCGCCAGCAGCTTGCAATCGACAGGGAACACTGAAGCTTTCTTT.

This clone is a singleton in its sample. This rearrangement joins TRBV3-1 (or the pseudogene TRBV3-2) to TRBJ2-3; 7 bases are a match to TRBD2. From germline, CDR1 is LGHDT and CDR2 YNNKEL (reference sequence). V lost 4 bases, J lost 2 bases, and 6 bases stayed unmatched. The CDR3 sequence is 15 residues long. As DNA, the CDR3 is TGTGCCAGCAGCCGTCTAGCGGAGACCACAGATACGCAGTATTTT. Protein sequence: CASSRLAETTDTQYF.

The rearrangement uses TRBV28 and TRBJ2-1; weak D call: TRBD2 (6 bases). From germline, CDR1 is MDHEN and CDR2 SYDVKM. V shed 6 bases and J shed 3 bases, with 18 bases lying between them. The CDR3 is 16 residues long. DNA of the CDR3: TGTGCCAGCAGCACAACAAGGAGGGCCCTCTACAATGAGCAGTTCTTC. This encodes CASSTTRRALYNEQFF.

This chain connects TRBV6-4 to TRBJ1-1, with D perhaps TRBD1 (5 bases). The CDR3 totals 13 residues. Trimming removed 6 bases at V and 5 bases at J, with 13 bases between. The germline gives CDR1 MRHNA, CDR2 SNTAGT. The CDR3: CASSMTQGTEAFF. The DNA for the CDR3 is TGTGCCAGCAGCATGACGCAGGGAACTGAAGCTTTCTTT.

The V gene is TRBV5-1, the J gene TRBJ2-5; D is perhaps TRBD2 (5 bases). The germline V gene has CDR1 SGHRS and CDR2 YFSETQ. With 2 bases removed from V and 4 bases from J, the gap between germline ends came to 15 bases. The CDR3 spans 15 residues. The CDR3 is CASSLEGGGRETQYF. In DNA form, the CDR3 reads TGCGCCAGCAGCTTAGAGGGCGGAGGCCGAGAGACCCAGTACTTC.

The rearrangement uses TRBV19 and TRBJ1-3; TRBD1 matches at 11 bases. The CDR3 spans 14 residues. In germline, CDR1 is LNHDA, CDR2 SQIVND (reference sequence). V lost 9 bases, J lost 2 bases, and 3 bases stayed unmatched. The CDR3 coding sequence is TGTGCCAGCCGGGACAGGGGGACTGGAAACACCATATATTTT. It codes for CASRDRGTGNTIYF.

The genes are TRBV12-1 and TRBJ2-2; the table's D call, TRBD2, has no DNA check behind it. TRBV12-1 is termed a pseudogene. The CDR3 runs 19 residues. CDR3 bases: TGTGCCAGCAGCTCCCTCGGTCTAGCGGGGGGGGCGAACACCGGGGAGCTGTTTTTT. It translates to CASSSLGLAGGANTGELFF.

The chain joins TRBV27 to TRBJ1-4, with unresolved D. This CDR3 has 14 amino acids. V was pared by 2 bases and J by 0 bases, with 4 bases between. Germline assignment: CDR1 MNHEY and CDR2 SMNVEV (reference sequence). CDR3 nucleotides: TGTGCCAGCAGTTTAACAGCAACTAATGAAAAACTGTTTTTT. Residues: CASSLTATNEKLFF. Full variable domain (rest looked up from reference TRBV27 and TRBJ1-4): EAQVTQNPRYLITVTGKKLTVTCSQNMNHEYMSWYRQDPGLGLRQIYYSMNVEVTDKGDVPEGYKVSRKEKRNFPLILESPSPNQTSLYFCASSLTATNEKLFFGSGTQLSVL.

This clone showed up just once. The CDR3 loop is CASSLKGTALSRNTGELFF. Written as DNA, the CDR3 is TGTGCCAGCAGTTTAAAGGGGACAGCCCTCTCAAGGAACACCGGGGAGCTGTTTTTT. The V call is TRBV27, the J call TRBJ2-2; 7 bases are shared with TRBD1. The CDR3 extends over 19 amino acids. The germline gives CDR1 MNHEY, CDR2 SMNVEV (reference sequence). Unmatched junction bases numbered 13, after V lost 2 bases and J lost 1 base.

The rearrangement joins TRBV29-1 to TRBJ2-6, with 7 bases identical to TRBD1. Per the germline V gene, CDR1 is SQVTM and CDR2 is ANQGSEA. This CDR3 is built from 14 residues. V was clipped by 4 bases and J by 6 bases; unmatched bases: 6. CDR3 sequence: CSVARGREANVLTF. CDR3 nucleotides: TGCAGCGTTGCGAGGGGGCGTGAGGCCAACGTCCTGACTTTC. Drawing the rest from reference TRBV29-1 and TRBJ2-6, the complete variable domain is SAVISQKPSRDICQRGTSLTIQCQVDSQVTMMFWYRQQPGQSLTLIATANQGSEATYESGFVIDKFPISRPNLTFSTLTVSNMSPEDSSIYLCSVARGREANVLTFGAGSRLTVL.

The J gene is TRBJ1-5, the V gene TRBV27; 8 positions agree with TRBD1. Trimming removed 8 bases from V and 7 bases from J; junction bases left unmatched: 16. CDR3 length: 16 amino acids. Germline CDR1 and CDR2: MNHEY and SMNVEV (reference sequence). The CDR3 bases are TGTGCCAGCGCATCTATAGGGACAGGTTTGTTCCAGCCCCAGCATTTT. Translation gives CASASIGTGLFQPQHF.

The chain is built from TRBV19 and TRBJ1-2; D is ambiguous. The CDR3 has 12 amino acids. V lost 3 bases and J 8 bases, leaving 10 bases between the germline ends. The V gene's germline CDR1 is LNHDA and CDR2 SQIVND (reference sequence). CDR3 DNA: TGTGCCAGTAGTATTGAAGGAGGAGGCTACACCTTC. Protein sequence: CASSIEGGGYTF. Full variable domain (rest looked up from reference TRBV19 and TRBJ1-2): DGGITQSPKYLFRKEGQNVTLSCEQNLNHDAMYWYRQDPGQGLRLIYYSQIVNDFQKGDIAEGYSVSREKKESFPLTVTSAQKNPTAFYLCASSIEGGGYTFGSGTRLTVV.

V usage is TRBV19 and J usage is TRBJ2-7, with 7 bases fitting TRBD1. Trimming cost V 5 bases and J 3 bases; bases outside gene matches: 10. CDR3 size: 15 residues. Germline V gene sequence: CDR1 LNHDA, CDR2 SQIVND (reference sequence). CDR3: CASSPLSGTDYEQYF. The CDR3 nucleotides are TGTGCCAGTAGTCCCCTTTCCGGGACAGACTACGAGCAGTACTTC.